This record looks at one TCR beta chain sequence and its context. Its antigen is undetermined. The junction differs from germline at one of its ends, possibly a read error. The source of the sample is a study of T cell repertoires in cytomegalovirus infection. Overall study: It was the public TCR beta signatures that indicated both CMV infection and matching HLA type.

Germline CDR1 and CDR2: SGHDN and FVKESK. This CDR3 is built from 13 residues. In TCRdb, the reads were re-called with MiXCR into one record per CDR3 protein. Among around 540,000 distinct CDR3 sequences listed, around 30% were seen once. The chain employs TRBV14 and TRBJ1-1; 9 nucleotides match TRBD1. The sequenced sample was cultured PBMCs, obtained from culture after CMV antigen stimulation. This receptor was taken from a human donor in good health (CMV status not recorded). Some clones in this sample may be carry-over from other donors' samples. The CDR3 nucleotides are TGTGCCAGCAGCCAACAAGTGGGGACAGGGTACGCCTTT. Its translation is CASSQQVGTGYAF.